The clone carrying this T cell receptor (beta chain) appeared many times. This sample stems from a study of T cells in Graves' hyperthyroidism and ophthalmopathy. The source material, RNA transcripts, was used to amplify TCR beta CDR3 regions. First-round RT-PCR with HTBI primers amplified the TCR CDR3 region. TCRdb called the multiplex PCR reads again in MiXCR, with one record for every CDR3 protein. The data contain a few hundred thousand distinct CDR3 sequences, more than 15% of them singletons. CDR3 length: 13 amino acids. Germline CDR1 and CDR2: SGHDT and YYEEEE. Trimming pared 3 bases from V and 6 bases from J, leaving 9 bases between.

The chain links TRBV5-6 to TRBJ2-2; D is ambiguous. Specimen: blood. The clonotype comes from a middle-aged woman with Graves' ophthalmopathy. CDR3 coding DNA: TGTGCCAGCAGCTCCTTCTCCGCCGGGGAGCTGTTTTTT. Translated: CASSSFSAGELFF. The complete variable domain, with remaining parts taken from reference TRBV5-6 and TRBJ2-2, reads DAGVTQSPTHLIKTRGQQVTLRCSPKSGHDTVSWYQQALGQGPQFIFQYYEEEERQRGNFPDRFSGHQFPNYSSELNVNALLLGDSALYLCASSSFSAGELFFGEGSRLTVL.